These T cell receptor beta chains were read from a single sample in a study of blood T cell repertoires in COVID-19. Sequencing used immunoSEQ multiplex PCR; TCRdb keeps in-frame clones, though not all of them. The table records some 200,000 clones, 80% to 85% of them present only once. Sequenced: peripheral blood. These receptors were taken from a woman aged 60-75 years who had recovered from COVID-19. The CDR3 runs from the conserved cysteine through the conserved F or W. A D gene is named only where the DNA matches it firmly. Not all rows give a size; the values are once, few, many and, for expanded clones, a class.

v_gene	d_gene	j_gene	abundance	CDR3aa	CDR3nt
TRBV7-9	TRBD1	TRBJ2-7	-	CASIRGTGAYREQYF	TGTGCCAGCATCCGAGGGACAGGAGCTTATCGAGAGCAGTACTTC
TRBV9	-	TRBJ2-1	few	CASSPRRGASSYNEQFF	TGTGCCAGCAGCCCTCGTCGGGGGGCGAGCTCCTACAATGAGCAGTTCTTC
TRBV2	-	TRBJ2-5	-	CASTLLVQETQYF	TGTGCCAGCACCTTACTAGTCCAAGAGACCCAGTACTTC
TRBV7-3	-	TRBJ1-1	-	CASSLVSGGGRTEAFF	TGTGCCAGCAGCTTAGTTTCCGGGGGAGGACGCACTGAAGCTTTCTTT
TRBV11-3	-	TRBJ1-5	-	CASSLDLKLCSNQPQHF	TGTGCCAGCAGCTTAGATCTTAAGCTGTGTAGCAATCAGCCCCAGCATTTT
TRBV6-2/TRBV6-3	TRBD1	TRBJ2-1	-	CASSYTSQGKRSYNEQFF	TGTGCCAGCAGTTACACCTCACAGGGGAAGAGGTCCTACAATGAGCAGTTCTTC
TRBV3-1/TRBV3-2	-	TRBJ1-4	-	CASSQAGEEKLFF	TGTGCCAGCAGCCAGGCGGGGGAAGAAAAACTGTTTTTT
TRBV10-1	-	TRBJ2-1	few	CASSGGAVDEQFF	TGCGCCAGCAGTGGTGGGGCTGTGGATGAGCAGTTCTTC
TRBV7-3	-	TRBJ1-3	-	CASSPTVTSFSGNTIYF	TGTGCCAGCAGCCCTACAGTGACAAGTTTCTCTGGAAACACCATATATTTT
TRBV19	TRBD1	TRBJ2-3	-	CASSPGTAADTQYF	TGTGCCAGTAGTCCCGGGACAGCGGCAGATACGCAGTATTTT
TRBV4-2	TRBD2	TRBJ2-7	-	CASSRTSGGADEQYF	TGTGCCAGCAGCCGGACTAGCGGGGGGGCTGACGAGCAGTACTTC
TRBV3-1/TRBV3-2	TRBD2	TRBJ2-3	-	CASSLSGGAEDTQYF	TGTGCCAGCAGCCTTAGCGGGGGGGCCGAAGATACGCAGTATTTT
TRBV3-1/TRBV3-2	-	TRBJ2-2	-	CASSQGGFWGYIPGELFF	TGTGCCAGCAGCCAGGGGGGATTTTGGGGTTATATTCCCGGGGAGCTGTTTTTT
TRBV7-2	-	TRBJ1-4	-	CASSTSSWQGNEKLFF	TGTGCCAGCAGCACTTCCTCGTGGCAGGGGAATGAAAAACTGTTTTTT
TRBV6-5	-	TRBJ1-4	once	CASRDVAFQGEKLFF	TGTGCCAGCAGGGATGTGGCGTTTCAGGGTGAAAAACTGTTTTTT
TRBV19	-	TRBJ2-3	-	CASSVPSGADTQYF	TGTGCCAGTAGTGTCCCTTCGGGAGCAGATACGCAGTATTTT
TRBV4-2	TRBD2	TRBJ2-1	-	CASSQDVVAGDLDNEQFF	TGTGCCAGCAGCCAAGATGTGGTAGCGGGGGACCTCGACAATGAGCAGTTCTTC
TRBV5-1	TRBD2	TRBJ2-2	once	CASSLSIAGGGVTGELFF	TGCGCCAGCAGCTTGTCGATAGCGGGGGGCGGTGTCACCGGGGAGCTGTTTTTT
TRBV30	-	TRBJ1-1	-	CAWSIQLNTEAFF	TGTGCCTGGAGTATACAGTTGAACACTGAAGCTTTCTTT
TRBV19	-	TRBJ1-6	-	CASSIGDIYSSPLHF	TGTGCCAGTAGTATTGGGGACATATACTCTTCACCCCTCCACTTT
TRBV7-2	-	TRBJ1-6	-	CASSLWSQSRPLHF	TGTGCCAGCAGCTTATGGTCACAGAGTCGGCCCCTCCACTTT
TRBV9	TRBD2	TRBJ2-5	-	CASSDRTGGQETQYF	TGTGCCAGCAGCGATCGCACGGGGGGGCAAGAGACCCAGTACTTC
TRBV2	-	TRBJ2-2	once	CASSVPPQGSTGELFF	TGTGCCAGCAGTGTACCCCCTCAGGGATCCACCGGGGAGCTGTTTTTT
TRBV3-1/TRBV3-2	-	TRBJ1-2	-	CASSHRTVTNYGYTF	TGTGCCAGCAGCCATAGGACAGTTACTAACTATGGCTACACCTTC
TRBV11-3	-	TRBJ2-3	-	CASAQGASTDTQYF	TGTGCCAGCGCCCAGGGCGCTAGCACAGATACGCAGTATTTT
TRBV13	-	TRBJ2-7	few	CASSLPGIGEQYF	TGTGCCAGCAGCTTACCGGGGATCGGCGAGCAGTACTTC
TRBV3-1/TRBV3-2	TRBD1	TRBJ2-7	few	CASSRTGTGGSYEQYF	TGTGCCAGCAGCCGAACCGGGACAGGGGGCTCCTACGAGCAGTACTTC
TRBV5-5	TRBD1	TRBJ2-7	-	CASSQQRGPYEQYF	TGTGCCAGCAGCCAGCAGAGGGGGCCCTACGAGCAGTACTTC
TRBV3-1/TRBV3-2	TRBD2	TRBJ2-4	-	CASSHTLGAGDGNIQYF	TGTGCCAGCAGCCATACCCTAGGCGCGGGGGATGGGAACATTCAGTACTTC
TRBV19	TRBD1	TRBJ2-4	-	CASSSGGEAKNIQYF	TGTGCCAGTAGTTCAGGGGGCGAAGCCAAAAACATTCAGTACTTC
TRBV24-1	-	TRBJ2-3	-	CATSPQGGDTQYF	TGTGCCACCAGTCCGCAGGGAGGAGATACGCAGTATTTT
TRBV20-1	-	TRBJ1-2	-	CSASSGLGYTF	TGCAGTGCTAGTTCAGGGTTGGGCTACACCTTC
TRBV5-6	TRBD1	TRBJ1-3	-	CASRLGQGRRNTIYF	TGTGCCAGCAGATTAGGACAGGGACGAAGAAACACCATATATTTT
TRBV27	TRBD2	TRBJ2-1	-	CASSLISSGGAYEQFF	TGTGCCAGCAGTTTGATATCTAGCGGGGGGGCGTATGAGCAGTTCTTC
TRBV19	TRBD1	TRBJ2-5	once	CASRPWGQGGQETQYF	TGTGCCAGTAGGCCGTGGGGACAGGGTGGTCAAGAGACCCAGTACTTC
TRBV7-9	-	TRBJ1-5	-	CASSLGSGEGQPQHF	TGTGCCAGCAGCTTGGGATCCGGAGAGGGTCAGCCCCAGCATTTT
TRBV5-4	-	TRBJ1-3	-	CASSPDSFSGNTIYF	TGTGCCAGCAGCCCAGACAGCTTCTCTGGAAACACCATATATTTT
TRBV5-5	TRBD2	TRBJ2-1	-	CASTELRGGYNEQFF	TGTGCCAGCACGGAATTACGGGGGGGATACAATGAGCAGTTCTTC
TRBV30	TRBD1	TRBJ2-7	few	CAWSVRLTGTEYF	TGTGCCTGGAGTGTACGTTTGACAGGGACGGAGTACTTC
TRBV10-3	-	TRBJ1-4	-	CAISSDTINEKLFF	TGTGCCATCAGCTCGGACACTATTAATGAAAAACTGTTTTTT
TRBV7-9	TRBD1	TRBJ1-1	-	CASSSGQSYEAFF	TGTGCCAGCAGCTCGGGACAGTCCTATGAAGCTTTCTTT
TRBV6-2/TRBV6-3	TRBD2	TRBJ2-2	few	CASSLAGGQPGELFF	TGTGCCAGCAGCTTAGCGGGGGGCCAGCCCGGGGAGCTGTTTTTT
TRBV10-3	-	TRBJ2-3	-	CAISESGHNADTQYF	TGTGCCATCAGTGAGTCTGGACACAACGCAGATACGCAGTATTTT
TRBV7-2	-	TRBJ1-2	-	CASSLGGGRDYGYTF	TGTGCCAGCAGCTTGGGAGGGGGACGGGACTATGGCTACACCTTC
TRBV10-1	TRBD1	TRBJ2-6	-	CASRRLTGALGANVLTF	TGCGCCAGCAGGAGACTGACAGGGGCGCTGGGGGCCAACGTCCTGACTTTC
TRBV6-5	-	TRBJ1-1	-	CASSYSSLAGPEAFF	TGTGCCAGCAGTTACTCGAGCCTGGCAGGCCCTGAAGCTTTCTTT
TRBV7-6	TRBD2	TRBJ2-1	-	CASSRGGAYNEQFF	TGTGCCAGCAGCCGGGGGGGGGCTTACAATGAGCAGTTCTTC
TRBV9	-	TRBJ1-3	-	CASGADGNTIYF	TGTGCCTCTGGGGCCGATGGAAACACCATATATTTT
TRBV4-1	-	TRBJ2-1	-	CASSQDRQVNEQFF	TGCGCCAGCAGCCAAGATCGACAGGTCAATGAGCAGTTCTTC
TRBV2	TRBD1	TRBJ1-1	-	CASSGTGYSIEAFF	TGTGCCAGCAGCGGGACAGGGTATTCTATTGAAGCTTTCTTT
TRBV3-1/TRBV3-2	TRBD1	TRBJ1-1	-	CASSPHPPGGNTEAFF	TGTGCCAGCAGCCCCCACCCTCCAGGGGGCAACACTGAAGCTTTCTTT
TRBV18	-	TRBJ1-4	-	CASSPQTTNEKLFF	TGTGCCAGCTCACCTCAGACTACTAATGAAAAACTGTTTTTT